A single sample is the source of the 10 T cell receptor beta chains below, sequenced in a study of blood T cell repertoires in COVID-19. Libraries were prepared by immunoSEQ multiplex PCR; TCRdb keeps only in-frame clonotypes and omits some of them. This sample has under 65,000 clones, with roughly 82% found just once. The sequenced material came from peripheral blood. The receptors shown here come from a woman aged 60-75 years with acute or convalescent COVID-19.

This chain uses TRBV21-1 with TRBJ1-2. TRBV21-1 is reported as a pseudogene. CDR3 size: 20 residues. CDR3 residues: CASSKRRYGGGAPIRYGYTF. CDR3 bases: TGTGCCAGCAGCAAAAGGCGGTACGGGGGGGGCGCCCCAATAAGGTATGGCTACACCTTC.

The chain employs TRBV7-2 and TRBJ2-3; TRBD2 matches 9 bases. The CDR3 consists of 14 residues. V was pared by 5 bases and J by 6 bases, with 6 bases of the junction left unmatched. From germline, CDR1 is SGHTA and CDR2 FQGNSA. The CDR3 protein is CASSQAAGGDTQYF. For the CDR3, the DNA is TGTGCCAGCAGCCAGGCGGCGGGGGGGGATACGCAGTATTTT.

V is TRBV4-1 and J is TRBJ2-7, with a tentative D call TRBD1 (7 bases). The V end was cut by 4 bases, the J end by 3 bases, with 16 bases between. The CDR3 has 15 amino acids. Germline CDR1 MGHRA, CDR2 YSYEKL. As DNA, the CDR3 is TGCGCCAGCAGCCTTTGGGTCAGGGGGGTCTACGAGCAGTACTTC. Protein sequence: CASSLWVRGVYEQYF.

The V gene is TRBV19, the J gene TRBJ2-1; TRBD1 matches at 8 bases. The CDR3 is 11 residues long. The V gene's germline CDR1 is LNHDA and CDR2 SQIVND (reference sequence). V was pared by 8 bases and J by 7 bases, with 1 base of the junction left unmatched. DNA of the CDR3: TGTGCCAGTGGACAGGGAAATGAGCAGTTCTTC. It translates to CASGQGNEQFF. The full variable domain, completed using reference TRBV19 and TRBJ2-1, is DGGITQSPKYLFRKEGQNVTLSCEQNLNHDAMYWYRQDPGQGLRLIYYSQIVNDFQKGDIAEGYSVSREKKESFPLTVTSAQKNPTAFYLCASGQGNEQFFGPGTRLTVL.

V is TRBV11-3 and J is TRBJ2-3; TRBD2 aligns across 9 bases. Trimming cost V 3 bases and J 3 bases; bases outside gene matches: 4. This CDR3 is 15 amino acids long. CDR1 and CDR2 from the germline V gene are SGHNT and YENEEA. As DNA, the CDR3 is TGTGCCAGCAGCTTCAGCGGGGGGCATACAGATACGCAGTATTTT. Residues: CASSFSGGHTDTQYF.

The chain couples TRBV18 to TRBJ2-5; D perhaps matches TRBD2 (5 bases). The length of the CDR3 is 11 residues. The V end was cut by 2 bases, the J end by 10 bases, with 8 bases between. The germline V gene encodes CDR1 KGHSH and CDR2 LQKENI. The CDR3 nucleotides are TGTGCCAGCTCACCAGGACGGGACCAGTACTTC. Protein sequence: CASSPGRDQYF.

V is TRBV20-1 and J is TRBJ1-5; D is perhaps TRBD1 (6 bases). There are 16 residues in the CDR3. Germline V gene data show CDR1 as DFQATT and CDR2 as SNEGSKA (reference sequence). V shed 3 bases and J shed 4 bases, with 19 bases lying between them. Here the CDR3 DNA reads TGCAGTGCTAGTTCAGGGGCCCTCGCACCTAATCAGCCCCAGCATTTT. As protein: CSASSGALAPNQPQHF.

The chain has TRBV19 and TRBJ2-7; D unresolved. Trimming took off 7 bases at V and 0 bases at J, with 10 bases between the two ends. The CDR3 has 13 amino acids. Germline V CDR1 and CDR2: LNHDA, SQIVND (reference sequence). The CDR3 DNA is TGTGCCAGTAAATCCGCGAGCTCCTACGAGCAGTACTTC. As protein: CASKSASSYEQYF.

The J gene is TRBJ2-3, the V gene TRBV12-2; the DNA was not used to check the table's D call, TRBD2. TRBV12-2 is described as a pseudogene. The CDR3 length is 15 residues. CDR3 nucleotides: TGTGCAAGTCGCGCACGGGGGGGCCGTTCCTCCACGCAGTATTTT. Its protein product is CASRARGGRSSTQYF.

The chain has TRBV10-3 and TRBJ1-4, with D unclear. The CDR3 has 15 amino acids. Germline V lookup: CDR1 ENHRY, CDR2 SYGVKD. V lost 7 bases and J lost 7, with 19 bases in between. The CDR3 protein is CAINRGGVEGEKLFF. CDR3 coding DNA: TGTGCCATCAACAGAGGCGGAGTTGAGGGTGAAAAACTGTTTTTT.